This passage covers 26 T cell receptor beta chains from one sample sequenced in a study of blood T cells in healthy people across ages. A sample-barcoded 5' primer and a J-beta primer mix were used in a second PCR of roughly 7 to 11 cycles. MiXCR was run by TCRdb on the 5' RACE reads, yielding one entry per CDR3 protein. Of approximately 770,000 distinct CDR3 sequences listed, over 45% are singletons. The sample was blood. The receptors were sampled from a man younger than 45 in good health.

The DNA for the CDR3 is TGCAGTGCTCTACAGGGTCGTGGTCCCACCTACGAGCAGTACTTC. Protein product: CSALQGRGPTYEQYF. V gene TRBV20-1 combines with J gene TRBJ2-7; possible D gene TRBD1, 6 bases. In germline, CDR1 is DFQATT, CDR2 SNEGSKA (reference sequence). V dropped 5 bases and J dropped 2 bases, with 19 bases sitting between them. The CDR3 sequence is 15 residues long.

In its sample, this clonotype was seen a few times. The genes are TRBV29-1 and TRBJ2-5; no clear D gene. The J call is in doubt because the DNA end fits TRBJ2-7 better. In germline, CDR1 is SQVTM, CDR2 ANQGSEA. The CDR3 has 11 amino acids. This CDR3 reads CSVVLIYEQYF. As DNA, the CDR3 is TGCAGCGTTGTATTGATCTACGAGCAGTACTTC.

This chain joins TRBV4-3 and TRBJ1-4, with no clear D. Per the germline V gene, CDR1 is LGHNA and CDR2 is YSLEER. Trimming left V 4 bases short and J 7 bases short, with 25 bases between. The length of the CDR3 is 18 residues. CDR3 residues: CASSPNWFGFGFGEKLFF. The CDR3 DNA is TGCGCCAGCAGCCCTAACTGGTTTGGGTTCGGGTTTGGTGAAAAACTGTTTTTT.

The CDR3 bases are TGCAGTGCTATGCCCTTCGTGGGGGCCGATGAGCAGTTCTTC. Translation: CSAMPFVGADEQFF. The chain is built from TRBV20-1 and TRBJ2-1; a possible D gene is TRBD1 (6 bases). The CDR3 is 14 residues long. The V and J ends lost 4 bases and 8 bases respectively, with 18 bases between them. Germline CDR1 is DFQATT and CDR2 is SNEGSKA (reference sequence).

The chain couples TRBV2 to TRBJ2-7; D is unclear. CDR1 is SNHLY and CDR2 is FYNNEI in the germline V gene. The CDR3 has 14 residues. Trimming stripped 6 bases from V and 2 bases from J, with 14 bases between. As DNA, the CDR3 is TGTGCCAGCAGCTTCAGACATCTTACCTACGAGCAGTACTTC. Its translation: CASSFRHLTYEQYF.

The V call is TRBV12-3 or TRBV12-4, the J call TRBJ2-3; no clear D gene. V lost 8 bases to trimming and J lost 2 bases, with 17 bases between them. This CDR3 spans 15 amino acids. This CDR3 reads CASGLWLGDTDTQYF. The CDR3 DNA follows: TGTGCCAGCGGTCTATGGCTAGGCGACACAGATACGCAGTATTTT.

This clonotype was detected only once. The chain recombines TRBV7-2 with TRBJ1-6; D gene ambiguous. The CDR3 is 14 residues long. V shed 4 bases and J shed 7 bases, with 11 bases lying between them. The germline gives CDR1 SGHTA, CDR2 FQGNSA. The CDR3 sequence is CASSSLAVNSPLHF. CDR3 nucleotides: TGTGCCAGCAGCTCCCTCGCCGTAAATTCACCCCTCCACTTT.

This chain joins TRBV10-3 and TRBJ2-7; 9 nucleotides agree with TRBD1. V gave up 11 bases and J gave up 3 bases; unmatched junction bases: 8. The CDR3 totals 13 residues. Germline lookup yields CDR1 ENHRY and CDR2 SYGVKD. In nucleotides, the CDR3 is TGTGCCTCGGGGACAGGGCCTAGCTACGAGCAGTACTTC. Amino acids: CASGTGPSYEQYF.

The chain couples TRBV27 to TRBJ2-6, with TRBD2 identical over 15 bases. This CDR3 is built from 19 residues. Germline CDR1 MNHEY, CDR2 SMNVEV (reference sequence). J was trimmed by 2 bases and V by 7 bases; bases with no gene match: 9. CDR3 residues: CASIRTSGRAEAGANVLTF. The CDR3 DNA is TGTGCCAGCATACGGACTAGCGGGAGGGCCGAGGCTGGGGCCAACGTCCTGACTTTC.

The chain has TRBV10-1 and TRBJ2-1, with TRBD1 identical over 7 bases. Germline trimming cut 2 bases from V and 6 bases from J; bases unmatched to any gene: 1. The CDR3 runs to 13 residues. Germline lookup yields CDR1 WNHNN and CDR2 SYGVQD (reference sequence). CDR3 nucleotides: TGCGCCAGCAGTGAGGGACAGGTCAATGAGCAGTTCTTC. Translation gives CASSEGQVNEQFF.

The V and J genes are TRBV3-1 and TRBJ2-1; maybe TRBD2 (5 bases). V gave up 5 bases and J gave up 0 bases, with 11 bases separating them. The CDR3 has 15 residues. CDR1 LGHDT and CDR2 YNNKEL come from the germline V gene (reference sequence). The CDR3 loop reads CASSAERGSYNEQFF. Written as DNA, the CDR3 is TGTGCCAGCAGCGCCGAACGGGGCTCCTACAATGAGCAGTTCTTC.

This clonotype showed up just a few times. This chain joins TRBV6-5 and TRBJ1-2, with TRBD1 as a possible D gene (5 bases). The germline gives CDR1 MNHEY, CDR2 SVGAGI. This CDR3 has 14 residues. Trimming took off 7 bases at V and 2 bases at J, with 14 bases between the two ends. This chain's CDR3 is CASTGTSNNYGYTF. The CDR3 DNA follows: TGTGCCAGCACCGGGACGTCTAACAACTATGGCTACACCTTC.

This clonotype has a count of ten or more. The CDR3 spells CASSPGRTENEQFF. CDR3 DNA: TGTGCCAGCTCACCAGGTAGGACAGAAAATGAGCAGTTCTTC. This chain uses TRBV18 with TRBJ2-1, with D tentatively TRBD1 (6 bases). CDR3 length: 14 amino acids. Germline CDR1 and CDR2: KGHSH and LQKENI. V shed 2 bases and J shed 7 bases, with 12 bases lying between them.

J is TRBJ2-3 and V is TRBV6-5; D is unresolved. The germline V and J ends were trimmed by 7 bases and 6 bases, with 20 bases remaining between them. The CDR3 has 15 amino acids. The germline CDR1 and CDR2 sequences are MNHEY and SVGAGI. The CDR3 bases are TGTGCCAGCATCCCACCCGGATCCTCCGGGGATACGCAGTATTTT. Protein: CASIPPGSSGDTQYF.

This clonotype was counted a few times. The genes are TRBV7-3 and TRBJ2-3, with D possibly being TRBD1 (6 bases). This CDR3 comprises 16 residues. The V gene's germline CDR1 is SGHTA and CDR2 FQGTGA. V lost 5 bases and J 2 bases, leaving 17 bases between the germline ends. CDR3: CASSIRMTGDTDTQYF. The DNA of the CDR3 is TGTGCCAGCAGCATACGTATGACAGGAGACACAGATACGCAGTATTTT.

The chain employs TRBV6-2 or TRBV6-3 and TRBJ2-7; D possibly matches TRBD1 or TRBD2 (6 bases each). Trimming removed 2 bases at V and 4 bases at J, with 12 bases between. The germline CDR1 and CDR2 sequences are MNHEY and SVGEGT. The CDR3 is made up of 14 amino acids. The CDR3 spells CASSYETGRYEQYF. In DNA, the CDR3 is TGTGCCAGCAGTTACGAAACAGGGAGGTACGAGCAGTACTTC.

The V and J genes are TRBV28 and TRBJ1-2, with D maybe TRBD1 (6 bases). Trimming took off 5 bases at V and 4 bases at J, with 20 bases between the two ends. In germline, CDR1 is MDHEN, CDR2 SYDVKM. The CDR3 covers 16 residues. The CDR3 DNA sequence: TGTGCCAGCAGTGATCAAGCCGGGACACGTACCTATGGCTACACCTTC. Translating gives CASSDQAGTRTYGYTF.

The V call is TRBV9, the J call TRBJ1-2; perhaps TRBD1 as D (5 bases). Between the trimmed V and J ends, which lost 5 bases and 2 bases, there was a span of 7 bases. This CDR3 spans 12 amino acids. Germline V gene data show CDR1 as SGDLS and CDR2 as YYNGEE. DNA for the CDR3: TGTGCCAGCAGGAGACAGAACTATGGCTACACCTTC. This encodes CASRRQNYGYTF.

The sample holds a few counts of this clonotype. The chain carries TRBV5-1 and TRBJ2-1; 7 bases match TRBD1. V was pared by 4 bases and J by 8 bases, with 12 bases of the junction left unmatched. The V gene's germline CDR1 is SGHRS and CDR2 YFSETQ. The CDR3 has 15 amino acids. The CDR3 here is CASSRGGSQGDEQFF. CDR3 sequence (DNA): TGCGCCAGCAGCAGGGGCGGGTCGCAGGGGGATGAGCAGTTCTTC.

The sample holds a few counts of this clonotype. The V call is TRBV7-2, the J call TRBJ2-7, with 11 bases lining up with TRBD2. This CDR3 spans 15 amino acids. After removal of 1 base from V and 7 bases from J, the junction contained 6 bases not matched to a gene. The germline V gene has CDR1 SGHTA and CDR2 FQGNSA. The CDR3 sequence: CASSLVAGGPGEQYF. CDR3 DNA sequence: TGTGCCAGCAGCTTAGTAGCGGGAGGGCCGGGAGAGCAGTACTTC.

This clonotype was counted only a few times. The CDR3 sequence: CASSLGAREGEKLFF. The CDR3 nucleotides are TGTGCCAGCAGCTTAGGCGCCCGGGAGGGGGAAAAACTGTTTTTT. The J gene is TRBJ1-4, the V gene TRBV7-3; weak D call: TRBD1 (5 bases). There are 15 residues in the CDR3. Germline CDR1 and CDR2: SGHTA and FQGTGA. V gave up 2 bases and J gave up 8 bases, with 15 bases separating them.

The chain employs TRBV20-1 and TRBJ1-2; D possibly corresponds to TRBD1 (6 bases). This CDR3 comprises 18 residues. Germline V CDR1 and CDR2: DFQATT, SNEGSKA (reference sequence). The V and J ends lost 6 bases and 5 bases respectively, with 31 bases between them. CDR3: CSAPRTATSVDSSYGYTF. The CDR3 DNA sequence: TGCAGTGCCCCCCGGACAGCTACCTCCGTGGATTCATCGTATGGCTACACCTTC.

The rearrangement joins TRBV29-1 to TRBJ2-6; D gene ambiguous. CDR1 is SQVTM, CDR2 ANQGSEA, per germline. This CDR3 has 15 amino acids. V lost 5 bases and J lost 0, with 11 bases in between. DNA of the CDR3: TGCAGCGTTTTGGGTGTAAGCTCTGGGGCCAACGTCCTGACTTTC. Amino acids: CSVLGVSSGANVLTF.

The rearrangement joins TRBV24-1 to TRBJ2-5; TRBD2 matches at 10 bases. Trimming took 5 bases from V and 5 from J; bases not matched to a gene: 4. CDR1 and CDR2 (germline): KGHDR, SFDVKD. This CDR3 region has 14 residues. CDR3 sequence (DNA): TGTGCCACCAGTGGTCTAGCGGGAGAGGAGACCCAGTACTTC. Amino acids: CATSGLAGEETQYF.

The chain has TRBV4-3 and TRBJ1-4; no definite D call. The CDR3 extends over 15 amino acids. Looked up from germline, CDR1 is LGHNA and CDR2 is YSLEER. V was clipped by 4 bases and J by 4 bases, with 13 bases between them. The chain's CDR3 is CASSPRRSYNEKLFF. CDR3 nucleotide sequence: TGCGCCAGCAGCCCAAGACGGAGCTATAATGAAAAACTGTTTTTT.

Points on this clonotype: A much larger clone differs by one base, so this may be a read error. This chain uses TRBV29-1 with TRBJ2-4; TRBD1 matches at 10 bases. CDR3 length equals 16 residues. The junction had 20 bases not matched to a gene; V was cut back by 3 bases and J by 15 bases. Germline assignment: CDR1 SQVTM and CDR2 ANQGSEA. The CDR3 nucleotides are TGCAGCGTTGATGGACACTCGACAGGGGGCGGGGAGACCCGGTACTTC. As protein: CSVDGHSTGGGETRYF. The variable domain in full, completed from reference TRBV29-1 and TRBJ2-4, reads SAVISQKPSRDICQRGTSLTIQCQVDSQVTMMFWYRQQPGQSLTLIATANQGSEATYESGFVIDKFPISRPNLTFSTLTVSNMSPEDSSIYLCSVDGHSTGGGETRYFGAGTRLSVL.